This T cell receptor (beta chain) comes out of a study of T-cell reconstitution after alpha-beta-depleted transplantation in children listed by TCRdb under 2016. In terms of the full investigation: The study quantitatively tracked T-cell immune reconstitution after TCRalphabeta/CD19-depleted allogeneic hematopoietic cell transplantation in children using TCR repertoire profiling. Study-level results and caveats: In some patients, high TCRbeta diversity at day 60 was attributed to recipient T cells and intrathymic progenitors that had survived conditioning. The apparently early alphabetaT-cell count recovery about two months after transplant was reportedly dependent on only several hundred rapidly expanded clones derived from non-depleted graft cells. The frequencies of hyperexpanded clones fell over the following months, and after one year, T-cell counts and TCRbeta diversity were mostly attributed to newly produced T cells.

Library preparation was by PCR. The instrument given in TCRdb is Illumina HiSeq 2500. TCR libraries were prepared with molecular barcoding, using unique molecular identifiers to normalize TCRbeta repertoire quantification. Using fastp at Q25 and MiXCR, TCRdb reprocessed the public reads and kept productive beta chains. Every distinct CDR3 protein forms one entry, paired with its most common genes and DNA. The sample table contains fewer than 1 million distinct CDR3 sequences; only one count was recorded for under 20% of them. In total, the top ten clones hold roughly 4.8% of the sample. V lost 4 bases and J lost 0 bases; the stretch between them is 10 bases long. Spanning cysteine to phenylalanine, the CDR3 consists of 15 amino acids. Only the CDR3 DNA stays, 45 bases, in frame from base 1. From the germline V gene, CDR1 is SGHVS and CDR2 is FQNEAQ. Sample treatment or condition, as interpreted from the label and publication: allogeneic hematopoietic cell transplantation with graft depleted of TCRalphabeta T cells and CD19 B cells. TCRalphabeta/CD19-depleted allogeneic hematopoietic cell grafts were given to the transplant recipients, all of whom were children.

About this clonotype itself: Its antigen is unknown. No clone much larger than this one lies a single base away; base qualities are absent.

This material consisted of PBMCs, mostly from graft donor cells, taken 360 days after TCRalphabeta/CD19-depleted stem cell transplant. The chain is encoded by TRBV7-8 joined to TRBJ2-1; no D gene can be assigned with confidence. This TCR derives from a male patient between 5 and 17 years old who had a stem cell transplant for acute lymphoblastic leukemia, so the T cells may come from the graft donor. DNA sequence: TGTGCCAGCAGCTACGCCCCCCTCTCCTACAATGAGCAGTTCTTC. The encoded protein is CASSYAPLSYNEQFF.